Here is one T cell receptor (beta chain) with its context. Per germline, CDR1 PRHDT and CDR2 FYEKMQ (reference sequence). V was clipped by 6 bases and J by 2 bases, with 13 bases between them. There are 14 residues in the CDR3. Researchers reported sorting CD4+ naive, central memory, regulatory and stem cell-like memory cells via CD45RO/CCR7/CD25/CD127/CD95/CD27. The sample comes from a study of beta chain features in type 1 diabetes. Turning to the study itself: There was similarity between patients and healthy donors in age, gender and cell yields.

Sequencing targeted expressed TCRB transcripts, as all isolated RNA had been reverse transcribed. The protocol was immunoSEQ multiplex PCR, while the TCRdb copy is restricted to in-frame clones and leaves out a portion. This sample has about 410,000 clones, with over 11% found just once. The specimen sequenced was naive CD4+ T cells from blood. The TCR originated in a man in his thirties or forties in good health. The V gene is TRBV13, the J gene TRBJ1-2, with a tentative D call TRBD1 (5 bases). This CDR3 reads CASRSGPLNYGYTF. CDR3 DNA sequence: TGTGCCAGCAGGTCGGGACCTTTGAACTATGGCTACACCTTC.